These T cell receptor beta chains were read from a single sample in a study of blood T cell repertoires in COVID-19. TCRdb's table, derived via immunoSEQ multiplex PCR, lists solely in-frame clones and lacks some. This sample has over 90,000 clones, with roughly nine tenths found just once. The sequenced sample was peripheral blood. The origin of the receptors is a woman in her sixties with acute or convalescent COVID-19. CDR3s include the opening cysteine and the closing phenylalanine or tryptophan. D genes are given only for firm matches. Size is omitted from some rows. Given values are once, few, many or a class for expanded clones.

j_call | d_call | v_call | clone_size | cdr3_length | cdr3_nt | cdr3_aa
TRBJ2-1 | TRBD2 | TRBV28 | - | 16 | TGTGCCAGCAGACCCGGACTAGCGGGAGGGTACAATGAGCAGTTCTTC | CASRPGLAGGYNEQFF
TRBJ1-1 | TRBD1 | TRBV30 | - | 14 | TGTGCCTGGAGGCCACAGGGGGCGTACACTGAAGCTTTCTTT | CAWRPQGAYTEAFF
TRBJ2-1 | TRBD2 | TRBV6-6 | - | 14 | TGTGCCGCAGTAGCGGGTCTCTCCTACAATGAGCAGTTCTTC | CAAVAGLSYNEQFF
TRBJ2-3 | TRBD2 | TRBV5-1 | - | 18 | TGCGCCAGCAGCTTAATGCCCAGTAGCGGGAGTATAGCAGATACGCAGTATTTT | CASSLMPSSGSIADTQYF
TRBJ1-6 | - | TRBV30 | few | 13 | TGTGCCTGGAGTCGTCAGAATAATTCACCCCTCCACTTT | CAWSRQNNSPLHF
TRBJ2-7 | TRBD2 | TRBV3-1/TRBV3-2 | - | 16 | TGTGCCAGCAGCCAAGGAGGTAGCGGGAGGTGGTACGAGCAGTACTTC | CASSQGGSGRWYEQYF
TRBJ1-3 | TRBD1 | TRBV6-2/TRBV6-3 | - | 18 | TGTGCCAGCAGTTTCTTTCCGGGACAGGGATCCCCTGGAAACACCATATATTTT | CASSFFPGQGSPGNTIYF
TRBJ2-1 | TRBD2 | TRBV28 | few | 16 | TGTGCCAGCAGTTCCAGCACTAGCGATTTCTACAATGAGCAGTTCTTC | CASSSSTSDFYNEQFF
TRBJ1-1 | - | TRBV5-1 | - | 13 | TGCGCCAGCAGCTTAACAGGGAACACTGAAGCTTTCTTT | CASSLTGNTEAFF
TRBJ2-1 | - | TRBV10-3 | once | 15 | TGTGCCATCAGTATAGCACTCACGTCCTACAATGAGCAGTTCTTC | CAISIALTSYNEQFF
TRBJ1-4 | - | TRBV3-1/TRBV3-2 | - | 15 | TGTGCCAGCAGCCAAGCTAAAGACGGGAATGAAAAACTGTTTTTT | CASSQAKDGNEKLFF
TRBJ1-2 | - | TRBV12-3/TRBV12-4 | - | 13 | TGTGCCAGCAGTCCGACAGGAAGCTATGGCTACACCTTC | CASSPTGSYGYTF
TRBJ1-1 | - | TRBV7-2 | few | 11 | TGTGCCAGCAGCTTTTACAGCGAAGCTTTCTTT | CASSFYSEAFF
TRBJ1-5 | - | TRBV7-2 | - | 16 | TGTGCCAGCAGCTTCCCGACAGCCAGAAACGATCAGCCCCAGCATTTT | CASSFPTARNDQPQHF
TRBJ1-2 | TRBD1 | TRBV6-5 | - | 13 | TGTGCCACCCGGACAGGGGGCCCCTATGGCTACACCTTC | CATRTGGPYGYTF
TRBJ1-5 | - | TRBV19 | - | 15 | TGTGCCAGTAGTAGACGCACAGGTTATGATCAGCCCCAGCATTTT | CASSRRTGYDQPQHF
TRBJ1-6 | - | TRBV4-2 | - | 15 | TGTGCCAGCAGCCAAGATAAACAGGGAGATTCACCCCTCCACTTT | CASSQDKQGDSPLHF
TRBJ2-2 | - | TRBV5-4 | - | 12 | TGTGCCAGCAGCTCTAACACCGGGGAGCTGTTTTTT | CASSSNTGELFF
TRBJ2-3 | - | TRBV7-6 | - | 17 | TGTGCCAGCAGCTTTAAGTGGGTGACACCCAGTGAGGATACGCAGTATTTT | CASSFKWVTPSEDTQYF
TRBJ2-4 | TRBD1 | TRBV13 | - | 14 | TGTGCCAGCACCCGACAGGGGGGCAAAAACATTCAGTACTTC | CASTRQGGKNIQYF
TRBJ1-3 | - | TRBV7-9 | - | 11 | TGTGCCAGCAGCCCCCAAAACACCATATATTTT | CASSPQNTIYF
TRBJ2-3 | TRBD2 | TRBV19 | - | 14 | TGTGCCAGTAGTATAGATGTACTAGCGGCCCCCTCGGATTTT | CASSIDVLAAPSDF
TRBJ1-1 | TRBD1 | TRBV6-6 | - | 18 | TGTGCCAGCAGTCCTAGCCCCGGACAGGGGGAAATCTACACTGAAGCTTTCTTT | CASSPSPGQGEIYTEAFF
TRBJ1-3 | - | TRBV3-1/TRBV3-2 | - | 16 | TGTGCCAGCAGCCCGGGAGGGCCCCTCTCTGGAAACACCATATATTTT | CASSPGGPLSGNTIYF